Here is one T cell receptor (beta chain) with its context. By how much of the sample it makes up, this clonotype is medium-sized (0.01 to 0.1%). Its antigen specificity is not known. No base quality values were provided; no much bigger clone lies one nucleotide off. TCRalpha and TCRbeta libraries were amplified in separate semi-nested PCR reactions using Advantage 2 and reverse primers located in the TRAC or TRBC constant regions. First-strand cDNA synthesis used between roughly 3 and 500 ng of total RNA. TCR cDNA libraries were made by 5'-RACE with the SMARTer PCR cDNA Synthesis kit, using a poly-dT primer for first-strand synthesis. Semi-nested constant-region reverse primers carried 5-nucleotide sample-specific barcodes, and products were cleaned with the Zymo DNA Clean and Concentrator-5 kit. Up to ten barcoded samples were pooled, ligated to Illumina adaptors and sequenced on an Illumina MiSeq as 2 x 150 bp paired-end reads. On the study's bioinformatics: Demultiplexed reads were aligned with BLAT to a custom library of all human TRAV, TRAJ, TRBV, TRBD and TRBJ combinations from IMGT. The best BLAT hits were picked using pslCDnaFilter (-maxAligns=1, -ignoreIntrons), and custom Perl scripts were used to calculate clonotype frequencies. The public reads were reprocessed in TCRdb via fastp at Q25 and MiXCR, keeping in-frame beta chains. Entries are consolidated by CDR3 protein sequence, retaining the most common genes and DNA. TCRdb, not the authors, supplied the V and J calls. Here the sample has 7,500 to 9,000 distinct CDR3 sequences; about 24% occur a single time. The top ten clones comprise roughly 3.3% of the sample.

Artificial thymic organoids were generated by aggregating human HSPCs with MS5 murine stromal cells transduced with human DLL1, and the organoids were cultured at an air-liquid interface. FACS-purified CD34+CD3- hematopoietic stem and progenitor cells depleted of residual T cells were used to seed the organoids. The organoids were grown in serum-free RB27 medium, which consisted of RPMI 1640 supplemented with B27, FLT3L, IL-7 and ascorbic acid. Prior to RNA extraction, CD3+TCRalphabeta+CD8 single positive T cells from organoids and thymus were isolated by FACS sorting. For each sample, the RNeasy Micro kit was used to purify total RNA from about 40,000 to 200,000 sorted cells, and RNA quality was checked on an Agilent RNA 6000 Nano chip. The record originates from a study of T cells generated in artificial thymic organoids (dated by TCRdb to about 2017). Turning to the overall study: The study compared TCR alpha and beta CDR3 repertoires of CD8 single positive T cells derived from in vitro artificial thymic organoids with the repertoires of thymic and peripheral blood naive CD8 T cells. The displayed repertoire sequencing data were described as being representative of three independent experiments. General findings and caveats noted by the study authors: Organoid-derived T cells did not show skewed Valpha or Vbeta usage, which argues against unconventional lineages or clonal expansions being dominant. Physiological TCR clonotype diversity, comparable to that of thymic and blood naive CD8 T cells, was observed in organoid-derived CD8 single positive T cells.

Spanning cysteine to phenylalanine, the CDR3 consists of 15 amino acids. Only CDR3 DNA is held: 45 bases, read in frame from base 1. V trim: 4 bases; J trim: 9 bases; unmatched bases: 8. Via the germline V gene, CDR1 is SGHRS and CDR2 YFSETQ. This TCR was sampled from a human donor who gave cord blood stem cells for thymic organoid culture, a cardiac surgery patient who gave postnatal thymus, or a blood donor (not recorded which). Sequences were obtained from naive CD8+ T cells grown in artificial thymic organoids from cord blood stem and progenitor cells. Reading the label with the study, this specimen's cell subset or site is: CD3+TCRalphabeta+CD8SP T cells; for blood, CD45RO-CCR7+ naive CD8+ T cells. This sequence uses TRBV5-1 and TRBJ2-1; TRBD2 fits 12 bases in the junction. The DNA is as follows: TGCGCCAGCAGCCTCACTAGCGGGGGGCCGTGTGAGCAGTTCTTC. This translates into CASSLTSGGPCEQFF.